This T cell receptor beta chain was captured by sequencing in a study of T cell clonotyping in hematopoietic cell transplantation. This CDR3 spans 14 amino acids. After removal of 4 bases from V and 6 bases from J, the junction contained 8 bases not matched to a gene. The germline gives CDR1 SGHRS, CDR2 YFSETQ. Study-level findings and limits: Higher Inverse Simpson Index values in graft donor and pretransplant recipient predicted broader posttransplant TCR diversity.

Here immunoSEQ multiplex PCR was the method, and the copy in TCRdb shows in-frame clones only, minus some. The sample has almost 3,000 clones; 70% to 85% are singletons. As for this clone: Its antigen is unknown.

The receptor was derived from a male patient aged 55 to 69 who had an allogeneic stem cell transplant, so T cells may come from the graft donor. Some clones in this sample may be carry-over from other donors' samples. This sample comprised peripheral blood mononuclear cells, obtained 30 days after allogeneic stem cell transplant. J is TRBJ2-7 and V is TRBV5-1, with 9 bases fitting TRBD1. The CDR3 region is CASSTGTGTIEQYF. The CDR3, as DNA: TGCGCCAGCAGCACCGGGACAGGGACAATCGAGCAGTACTTC.